Below, one T cell receptor (beta chain) is given with its context. The source of the sample is a study of blood T cell repertoires in COVID-19. Study-level background: Spain, Italy and the United States supplied samples that represented acute and convalescent COVID-19.

V shed 6 bases and J 9 bases; nucleotides not matched to a gene: 10. The germline gives CDR1 LGHDT, CDR2 YNNKEL (reference sequence). The CDR3 totals 15 residues. Study processing details: Reference gene primer amplification gave estimated nucleated cell counts. The table came from immunoSEQ multiplex PCR; TCRdb's copy has only in-frame clones and leaves some out. V and J calls and clone size come straight from that table; D and trimming were deduced from the DNA. The repertoire has some 170,000 clones, roughly 90% of them found once; the top ten carry roughly 3.9%. The chain joins TRBV3-1 (or the pseudogene TRBV3-2) to TRBJ1-6; the match to TRBD1 covers 8 bases. The sequenced material came from peripheral blood. The TCR comes from a woman aged 55-70 years who had recovered from COVID-19. CDR3 sequence (DNA): TGTGCCAGCAGGGTGAGCGGGACAGGACCTTCACCCCTCCACTTT. Protein product: CASRVSGTGPSPLHF.